This T cell receptor beta chain was identified in a study of T cell changes during pregnancy in multiple sclerosis. Repertoires were generated with immunoSEQ multiplex PCR, while TCRdb's copy carries only in-frame clones and drops some. The data contain around 60,000 clones, 75% to 95% of them seen just once; the ten biggest clones take up about 0.49%. The germline V gene encodes CDR1 PRHDT and CDR2 FYEKMQ (reference sequence). The CDR3 contains 15 residues. The germline V and J ends were trimmed by 2 bases and 6 bases, with 11 bases remaining between them. The V gene is TRBV13, the J gene TRBJ1-6; D ambiguous. This TCR was sampled from a female donor in good health, enrolled as a control in a pregnancy study. The sequencing here drew on CD4+ T cells from peripheral blood mononuclear cells, taken after pregnancy. This chain's CDR3 is CASSLNGLTNSPLHF. For the CDR3, the DNA is TGTGCCAGCAGCTTAAATGGACTGACTAATTCACCCCTCCACTTT.